This T cell receptor (beta chain) was recorded in a study of blood T cell repertoires in COVID-19. Overall study context: COVID-19 samples, acute and convalescent, were from the United States, Italy and Spain.

This clone has only a few counts. This CDR3 spans 14 amino acids. Germline-derived CDR1 and CDR2 are SGHTA and FQGNSA. Losses at the gene ends were 2 bases for V and 4 bases for J; bases not matched to a gene: 2. The protocol was immunoSEQ multiplex PCR, while the TCRdb copy is restricted to in-frame clones and leaves out a portion. The table records some 230,000 clones, about 80% of them present only once. The chain combines TRBV7-2 with TRBJ2-1; 7 bases are shared with TRBD1. The sequenced material came from PBMCs or T cells enriched from blood (not recorded which). The clonotype comes from a man in his forties or fifties who had recovered from COVID-19. This CDR3 is CASSLYRGYNEQFF. CDR3 sequence (DNA): TGTGCCAGCAGCTTATACAGGGGATACAATGAGCAGTTCTTC.